These 19 T cell receptor beta chains originate from one sample sequenced in a study of cytomegalovirus exposure and HLA in healthy donors. The primer mix had 60 Vbeta and 13 Jbeta primers. Here immunoSEQ multiplex PCR was the method, and the copy in TCRdb shows in-frame clones only, minus some. The table shows approximately 150,000 clones, with 70% to 80% occurring only once. Material for sequencing was PBMCs. These receptors originate from a man aged 55 to 70 in good health and CMV-seronegative.

This chain uses TRBV28 with TRBJ1-2; unclear D gene. Germline V lookup: CDR1 MDHEN, CDR2 SYDVKM. Trimming removed 8 bases from V and 7 bases from J, with 17 bases in between. The CDR3 has 13 residues. CDR3 residues: CASRGDRHGGYTF. As DNA, the CDR3 is TGTGCCAGCCGGGGAGACCGACACGGTGGCTACACCTTC.

V usage is TRBV7-9 and J usage is TRBJ2-2, with TRBD2 identical over 11 bases. The CDR3 has 19 amino acids. Trimming removed 2 bases from V and 7 bases from J; junction bases left unmatched: 15. Looked up from germline, CDR1 is SEHNR and CDR2 is FQNEAQ (reference sequence). Here the CDR3 DNA reads TGTGCCAGCAGCTTACGATCGTTTAGCGGGAGGGCCGGTGGCGGGGAGCTGTTTTTT. Translating gives CASSLRSFSGRAGGGELFF.

This rearrangement joins TRBV7-9 to TRBJ1-5; 10 positions match TRBD1. J was trimmed by 5 bases and V by 1 base; bases with no gene match: 5. This CDR3 contains 16 residues. Germline loops: CDR1 SEHNR, CDR2 FQNEAQ (reference sequence). The CDR3 loop is CASSLGDRGQDQPQHF. DNA for the CDR3: TGTGCCAGCAGCTTAGGAGACAGGGGGCAGGATCAGCCCCAGCATTTT.

This clone was seen just once. The chain links TRBV5-8 to TRBJ2-1; a possible D gene is TRBD2 (5 bases). The V end lost 4 bases, the J end lost 0 bases, and 11 bases lay between the germline ends. The CDR3 contains 15 residues. Germline CDR1 and CDR2: SGHTS and YDEGEE. CDR3 sequence reads: CASSRGGRSYNEQFF. The CDR3 nucleotides read TGTGCCAGCAGCCGTGGCGGGCGCTCCTACAATGAGCAGTTCTTC.

The genes are TRBV4-3 and TRBJ2-2; a weak D match, TRBD2 (5 bases). The CDR3 is made up of 14 amino acids. Trimming stripped 2 bases from V and 5 bases from J, with 9 bases between. Germline V gene lookup returns CDR1 LGHNA and CDR2 YSLEER. The CDR3 bases are TGCGCCAGCAGCCAACGGCCGGGGACCGGGGAGCTGTTTTTT. Protein: CASSQRPGTGELFF.

The chain is built from TRBV7-2 and TRBJ2-5; perhaps TRBD1 as D (6 bases). The CDR3 has 13 residues. Germline V lookup: CDR1 SGHTA, CDR2 FQGNSA. V was clipped by 5 bases and J by 5 bases, with 12 bases between them. The DNA of the CDR3 is TGTGCCAGCAGCAACAGGGTAGGGGAGACCCAGTACTTC. This gives the protein CASSNRVGETQYF. The full variable domain, completed using reference TRBV7-2 and TRBJ2-5, is GAGVSQSPSNKVTEKGKDVELRCDPISGHTALYWYRQSLGQGLEFLIYFQGNSAPDKSGLPSDRFSAERTGGSVSTLTIQRTQQEDSAVYLCASSNRVGETQYFGPGTRLLVL.

The chain uses TRBV28 and TRBJ1-3; tentatively, D is TRBD1 (5 bases). The CDR3 has 18 amino acids. V lost 4 bases and J lost 2, with 21 bases in between. In germline, CDR1 is MDHEN, CDR2 SYDVKM. CDR3 coding DNA: TGTGCCAGCAGTTCCGGGGCGGGGGGGTTAGCGCCTGGAAACACCATATATTTT. The encoded protein is CASSSGAGGLAPGNTIYF.

This clone was detected once. The chain links TRBV6-5 to TRBJ2-1, with 8 nucleotides matching TRBD2. There are 15 residues in the CDR3. V was pared by 5 bases and J by 4 bases, with 7 bases of the junction left unmatched. CDR1 and CDR2 (germline): MNHEY, SVGAGI. Here the CDR3 reads CASSKSPGGYNEQFF. As DNA, the CDR3 is TGTGCCAGCAGTAAATCCCCGGGAGGGTACAATGAGCAGTTCTTC.

V usage is TRBV27 and J usage is TRBJ1-4; 7 positions agree with TRBD1. Germline CDR1 reads MNHEY; CDR2 reads SMNVEV (reference sequence). The CDR3 length is 13 residues. Germline trimming cut 2 bases from V and 15 bases from J; bases unmatched to any gene: 9. The CDR3 nucleotides read TGTGCCAGCAGTTTAGATAGACCGGGACAGTTGTTTTTT. Protein: CASSLDRPGQLFF.

The chain is built from TRBV5-6 and TRBJ2-3; 10 bases map to TRBD1. The CDR3 covers 16 residues. Germline CDR1 reads SGHDT; CDR2 reads YYEEEE. V shed 4 bases and J 2 bases; nucleotides not matched to a gene: 7. The CDR3 spells CASSDRDRGITDTQYF. The CDR3 DNA reads TGTGCCAGCAGCGACCGGGACAGGGGAATCACAGATACGCAGTATTTT.

The rearrangement joins TRBV29-1 to TRBJ2-2; 9 bases align to TRBD1. CDR3 size: 17 residues. Germline V gene data show CDR1 as SQVTM and CDR2 as ANQGSEA. Losses at the gene ends were 6 bases for V and 1 base for J; bases not matched to a gene: 12. The CDR3 region is CSVAGTGPTENTGELFF. In DNA form, the CDR3 reads TGCAGCGTGGCGGGGACAGGGCCTACAGAGAACACCGGGGAGCTGTTTTTT.

The chain has TRBV5-1 and TRBJ2-7, with 7 bases lining up with TRBD1. The CDR3 extends over 17 amino acids. V shed 0 bases and J 0 bases; nucleotides not matched to a gene: 9. Germline CDR1 reads SGHRS; CDR2 reads YFSETQ. The CDR3 loop reads CASSLGEGAWGSYEQYF. CDR3 DNA: TGCGCCAGCAGCTTGGGTGAGGGGGCTTGGGGCTCCTACGAGCAGTACTTC.

This chain connects TRBV7-3 to TRBJ2-7, with 8 bases matching TRBD1. Germline assignment: CDR1 SGHTA and CDR2 FQGTGA. CDR3 size: 14 residues. Losses at the gene ends were 5 bases for V and 7 bases for J; bases not matched to a gene: 10. The CDR3 DNA is TGTGCCAGCAGCCCCGCTCCAGGGGGCTGTGAGCAGTACTTC. Its translation is CASSPAPGGCEQYF.

This chain joins TRBV7-7 and TRBJ2-5, with D maybe TRBD1 (5 bases). The CDR3 totals 15 residues. Trimming shortened V by 1 base and J by 5 bases, and 14 bases separated the two germline ends. The germline V gene has CDR1 SSHAT and CDR2 FNYEAQ (reference sequence). CDR3 amino acids: CASSLEAGHWETQYF. The DNA of the CDR3 is TGTGCCAGCAGCTTAGAGGCAGGACACTGGGAGACCCAGTACTTC.

The CDR3 DNA reads TGTGCCAGCAGCCCCACCAGACTAGTCCAAGAGACCCAGTACTTC. Amino acid sequence: CASSPTRLVQETQYF. The rearrangement uses TRBV9 and TRBJ2-5, with D tentatively TRBD2 (6 bases). The CDR3 covers 15 residues. V was cut by 4 bases and J by 1 base, with 14 bases left in between. The germline V gene has CDR1 SGDLS and CDR2 YYNGEE.

V usage is TRBV29-1 and J usage is TRBJ2-3; D is ambiguous. Trimming removed 5 bases at V and 2 bases at J, with 5 bases between. Germline V lookup: CDR1 SQVTM, CDR2 ANQGSEA. The CDR3 has 11 amino acids. The CDR3 here is CSVSVTDTQYF. CDR3 nucleotide sequence: TGCAGCGTTTCTGTCACAGATACGCAGTATTTT.

The chain carries TRBV5-1 and TRBJ2-1, with 8 bases fitting TRBD1. Looked up from germline, CDR1 is SGHRS and CDR2 is YFSETQ. V gave up 6 bases and J gave up 7 bases; unmatched junction bases: 12. CDR3 size: 15 residues. The CDR3 coding sequence is TGCGCCAGCACCCCCATGGACAGGGAGTCGAATGAGCAGTTCTTC. It codes for CASTPMDRESNEQFF.

The chain couples TRBV27 to TRBJ1-2; D gene unclear. This CDR3 comprises 15 residues. V lost 5 bases to trimming and J lost 6 bases, with 19 bases between them. Germline CDR1 reads MNHEY; CDR2 reads SMNVEV (reference sequence). This chain's CDR3 is CASSPLTAGLDGYTF. In nucleotides, the CDR3 is TGTGCCAGCAGTCCCCTGACGGCGGGGTTGGATGGCTACACCTTC.

This chain links TRBV9 with TRBJ2-7, with 9 bases matching TRBD1. This CDR3 has 15 amino acids. V gave up 3 bases and J gave up 6 bases; unmatched junction bases: 10. In germline, CDR1 is SGDLS, CDR2 YYNGEE. CDR3 coding DNA: TGTGCCAGCAGCGCAACGGGACAGGGTAGTGTCGAGCAGTACTTC. Protein: CASSATGQGSVEQYF.